The 27 T cell receptor beta chains reported below all come from one sample, sequenced in a study of blood T cell repertoires in COVID-19. The assay was immunoSEQ multiplex PCR, and TCRdb's table has in-frame clones only and misses some. The repertoire holds some 80,000 clones, with approximately 84% as singletons. The sequenced material came from peripheral blood. The receptors originated from a man in his fifties or sixties with COVID-19, enrolled during active disease.

The chain joins TRBV6-6 to TRBJ2-7; 7 bases match TRBD1. The CDR3 runs 15 residues. The trim removed 6 bases at V and 0 bases at J, leaving 8 bases unmatched. Germline V gives CDR1 MNHNY, CDR2 SVGAGI (reference sequence). The CDR3 is CASRRARQGSYEQYF. The DNA of the CDR3 is TGTGCCAGCAGGAGAGCAAGACAGGGCTCCTACGAGCAGTACTTC.

The CDR3 here is CTSSPGQGLISYNEQFF. CDR3 bases: TGCACCAGCAGCCCCGGACAGGGGCTTATCTCCTACAATGAGCAGTTCTTC. The rearrangement links TRBV1 to TRBJ2-1; TRBD1, the table's D call, lacks a check against the DNA. TRBV1 is a recognized pseudogene. This CDR3 contains 17 residues.

This chain links TRBV6-5 with TRBJ1-2, with D tentatively TRBD1 (5 bases). Germline V gives CDR1 MNHEY, CDR2 SVGAGI. V lost 2 bases and J lost 5, with 15 bases in between. This CDR3 has 15 residues. The CDR3 nucleotides are TGTGCCAGCAGTTACCAACAGGAGGGAAAATATGGCTACACCTTC. Its protein product is CASSYQQEGKYGYTF.

Comment on this clone: The same CDR3 is also encoded by other DNA sequences in this sample. The genes are TRBV18 and TRBJ1-6, with D perhaps matching TRBD1 (5 bases). Germline assignment: CDR1 KGHSH and CDR2 LQKENI. Trimming cost V 3 bases and J 0 bases, with 6 bases left between them. The length of the CDR3 is 15 residues. CDR3 coding DNA: TGTGCCAGCTCACCCGACAGCTCCTATAATTCACCCCTCCACTTT. Encoded protein: CASSPDSSYNSPLHF.

V is TRBV28 and J is TRBJ1-3, with 7 nucleotides matching TRBD1. The CDR3 sequence is 16 residues long. With V trimmed by 5 bases and J by 4 bases, 11 bases remained unmatched. Per the germline V gene, CDR1 is MDHEN and CDR2 is SYDVKM. The DNA of the CDR3 is TGTGCCAGCAGTCCCGTCCTCGGGACAGTCGGAAACACCATATATTTT. This gives the protein CASSPVLGTVGNTIYF.

V and J are TRBV3-1 (or the pseudogene TRBV3-2) and TRBJ1-3; possibly TRBD1 for D (6 bases). The V gene lost 1 base and the J gene lost 2 bases, with 9 bases spanning the gap. The CDR3 is 15 amino acids. Germline assignment: CDR1 LGHDT and CDR2 YNNKEL (reference sequence). The CDR3 nucleotides read TGTGCCAGCAGCCAAGTTGCAGGGGCTGGAAACACCATATATTTT. Residues: CASSQVAGAGNTIYF.

V gene TRBV11-1 combines with J gene TRBJ2-3; 9 positions match TRBD1. This CDR3 spans 16 amino acids. Germline CDR1 and CDR2: SGHAT and FQDESV (reference sequence). The junction had 6 bases not matched to a gene; V was cut back by 4 bases and J by 1 base. The CDR3 DNA reads TGTGCCAGCAGCTCCGCACAGGGGGCTGGCACAGATACGCAGTATTTT. This codes for CASSSAQGAGTDTQYF.

This chain uses TRBV2 with TRBJ1-2; TRBD1 is a possible D gene (6 bases). Germline lookup yields CDR1 SNHLY and CDR2 FYNNEI. Trimming shortened V by 5 bases and J by 5 bases, and 24 bases separated the two germline ends. CDR3 length: 17 residues. The CDR3 here is CASSLSDRTWMVYGYTF. CDR3 nucleotides: TGTGCCAGCAGTCTATCAGACAGGACTTGGATGGTTTATGGCTACACCTTC.

V gene TRBV7-3 combines with J gene TRBJ2-7; TRBD1 matches at 8 bases. CDR1 and CDR2 from the germline V gene are SGHTA and FQGTGA. V lost 5 bases and J lost 5; bases outside the gene matches: 11. The CDR3 has 15 amino acids. The CDR3 bases are TGTGCCAGCAGCCCTACCGGGACAGGAATCGACGAGCAGTACTTC. Protein sequence: CASSPTGTGIDEQYF.

This sequence joins TRBV5-1 and TRBJ2-1; 14 bases agree with TRBD2. Trimming cost V 1 base and J 3 bases; bases outside gene matches: 3. The CDR3 has 17 residues. Germline assignment: CDR1 SGHRS and CDR2 YFSETQ. CDR3 nucleotides: TGCGCCAGCAGCTTGCTCGGGACTAGCGGGAGCTACAATGAGCAGTTCTTC. As protein: CASSLLGTSGSYNEQFF.

CDR3 sequence reads: CAWSTQTANTEAFF. CDR3 DNA sequence: TGTGCCTGGAGTACCCAAACAGCAAACACTGAAGCTTTCTTT. The chain employs TRBV30 and TRBJ1-1, with unresolved D. CDR3 length: 14 residues. V lost 2 bases and J lost 2, with 12 bases in between. The germline V gene has CDR1 GTSNPN and CDR2 SVGIG (reference sequence).

This chain connects TRBV6-2 or TRBV6-3 to TRBJ1-4; 7 nucleotides line up with TRBD1. The germline V gene has CDR1 MNHEY and CDR2 SVGEGT. The CDR3 is 16 amino acids. V was clipped by 6 bases and J by 5 bases; unmatched bases: 12. CDR3: CASSPGQDGGNEKLFF. The CDR3 DNA reads as TGTGCCAGCAGCCCCGGACAGGATGGAGGGAATGAAAAACTGTTTTTT.

This chain links TRBV6-1 with TRBJ2-3, with 10 bases matching TRBD2. The J segment lost 6 bases and the V segment lost 4 bases, leaving 10 bases of the junction unmatched. Per germline, CDR1 MNHNS and CDR2 SASEGT. The CDR3 spans 16 residues. The CDR3 nucleotides are TGTGCCAGCAGTGGGATAAGCGGGAGGGCAGGCGATACGCAGTATTTT. Its protein is CASSGISGRAGDTQYF.

This chain uses TRBV2 with TRBJ2-1, with a possible D match to TRBD1 (5 bases). Germline values: CDR1 SNHLY, CDR2 FYNNEI. The length of the CDR3 is 15 residues. V was shortened by 2 bases and J by 8 bases, with 16 bases between the two germline ends. The CDR3 nucleotides read TGTGCCAGCAGTGAATCGTGGCAGGGTAGTCATGAGCAGTTCTTC. Amino acids: CASSESWQGSHEQFF. Filled out from reference TRBV2 and TRBJ2-1, the complete variable domain reads EPEVTQTPSHQVTQMGQEVILRCVPISNHLYFYWYRQILGQKVEFLVSFYNNEISEKSEIFDDQFSVERPDGSNFTLKIRSTKLEDSAMYFCASSESWQGSHEQFFGPGTRLTVL.

This clone was counted once. The chain carries TRBV3-1 (or the pseudogene TRBV3-2) and TRBJ2-1; 11 bases map to TRBD2. This CDR3 contains 18 residues. Trimming at V came to 2 bases and at J to 8 bases, leaving 14 bases not matched to a gene. The germline V gene has CDR1 LGHDT and CDR2 YNNKEL (reference sequence). CDR3 sequence (DNA): TGTGCCAGCAGCCAACGTTGGACTAGCGGGCCCCGCCCGGATGAGCAGTTCTTC. This sequence encodes CASSQRWTSGPRPDEQFF.

The chain recombines TRBV9 with TRBJ1-1; D possibly corresponds to TRBD1 (6 bases). The germline gives CDR1 SGDLS, CDR2 YYNGEE. V was shortened by 3 bases and J by 1 base, with 10 bases between the two germline ends. This CDR3 has 14 amino acids. CDR3 bases: TGTGCCAGCAGCGATGGACAGCCGAACACTGAAGCTTTCTTT. Amino acids: CASSDGQPNTEAFF. Full variable domain (outside the CDR3, taken from reference TRBV9 and TRBJ1-1): DSGVTQTPKHLITATGQRVTLRCSPRSGDLSVYWYQQSLDQGLQFLIQYYNGEERAKGNILERFSAQQFPDLHSELNLSSLELGDSALYFCASSDGQPNTEAFFGQGTRLTVV.

V gene TRBV27 combines with J gene TRBJ1-2, with TRBD1 matching 8 bases. After removal of 1 base from V and 6 bases from J, the junction contained 10 bases not matched to a gene. Germline CDR1 and CDR2: MNHEY and SMNVEV (reference sequence). The CDR3 is 16 amino acids. CDR3 sequence: CASSLFGAGGNDGYTF. The CDR3, as DNA: TGTGCCAGCAGTTTATTCGGGGCAGGGGGCAATGATGGCTACACCTTC.

The chain carries TRBV28 and TRBJ1-6, with D possibly being TRBD1 (6 bases). The CDR3 is 14 residues long. Looked up from germline, CDR1 is MDHEN and CDR2 is SYDVKM. V was trimmed by 2 bases and J by 7 bases, leaving 9 bases between them. The DNA for the CDR3 is TGTGCCAGCAGTTTAGAGGGGGAAAATTCACCCCTCCACTTT. Its protein is CASSLEGENSPLHF.

The gene calls are TRBV7-2 and TRBJ2-3, with a weak D call TRBD2 (6 bases). The CDR3 length is 15 residues. Germline lookup yields CDR1 SGHTA and CDR2 FQGNSA. Trimming stripped 3 bases from V and 4 bases from J, with 14 bases between. CDR3 coding DNA: TGTGCCAGCAGCTTGGACGGGAGTGCCCCAGATACGCAGTATTTT. Its protein is CASSLDGSAPDTQYF.

This clone was counted a single time. The rearrangement uses TRBV2 and TRBJ2-3; a possible D gene is TRBD2 (7 bases). Trimming removed 2 bases from V and 2 bases from J, with 14 bases in between. Germline values: CDR1 SNHLY, CDR2 FYNNEI. CDR3 length equals 16 residues. The CDR3 DNA is TGTGCCAGCAGTGAATGGGGCGGGGGCTCCACAGATACGCAGTATTTT. Its translation is CASSEWGGGSTDTQYF.

The chain joins TRBV3-1 (or the pseudogene TRBV3-2) to TRBJ2-2; TRBD1 agrees at 9 bases. After removal of 4 bases from V and 5 bases from J, the junction contained 2 bases not matched to a gene. The germline gives CDR1 LGHDT, CDR2 YNNKEL (reference sequence). The CDR3 consists of 14 residues. CDR3 region: CASSRQGETGELFF. The CDR3, as DNA: TGTGCCAGCAGCCGACAGGGGGAGACCGGGGAGCTGTTTTTT.

This clone turned up a few times. Other nucleotide sequences from this sample produce the same CDR3. The CDR3 here is CASSLRTDPNTEAFF. The DNA for the CDR3 is TGTGCCAGCAGCTTACGGACAGATCCGAACACTGAAGCTTTCTTT. The J gene is TRBJ1-1, the V gene TRBV7-3; weak D call: TRBD1 (6 bases). V gave up 2 bases and J gave up 1 base, with 11 bases separating them. Germline CDR1 reads SGHTA; CDR2 reads FQGTGA. CDR3 size: 15 residues.

This chain connects TRBV5-1 to TRBJ1-5; D ambiguous. Trimming stripped 0 bases from V and 7 bases from J, with 8 bases between. The V gene's germline CDR1 is SGHRS and CDR2 YFSETQ. This CDR3 comprises 13 residues. The CDR3 reads CASSLAPGQPQHF. Here the CDR3 DNA reads TGCGCCAGCAGCTTGGCCCCGGGGCAGCCCCAGCATTTT.

This chain connects TRBV21-1 to TRBJ2-7; no DNA check was done on the table's D call, TRBD2. TRBV21-1 is deemed a pseudogene. CDR3 length: 23 amino acids. The CDR3 loop reads CASSKALLFGPPNPQRGLDEQYF. The CDR3 nucleotides read TGTGCCAGCAGCAAAGCGCTTTTATTCGGACCCCCCAATCCGCAGCGGGGCCTCGACGAGCAGTACTTC.

The CDR3 loop reads CASSDTLSPKPGELFF. CDR3 coding DNA: TGCGCCAGCAGCGACACCTTATCCCCCAAACCCGGGGAGCTGTTTTTT. The chain has TRBV5-1 and TRBJ2-2; D is undetermined. Germline V gene lookup returns CDR1 SGHRS and CDR2 YFSETQ. The CDR3 sequence is 16 residues long. The V and J ends lost 4 bases and 6 bases respectively, with 19 bases between them. The full variable domain, with the rest looked up from reference TRBV5-1 and TRBJ2-2, is KAGVTQTPRYLIKTRGQQVTLSCSPISGHRSVSWYQQTPGQGLQFLFEYFSETQRNKGNFPGRFSGRQFSNSRSEMNVSTLELGDSALYLCASSDTLSPKPGELFFGEGSRLTVL.

V gene TRBV18 combines with J gene TRBJ1-1; D not certain. Trimming removed 4 bases at V and 3 bases at J, with 9 bases between. This CDR3 comprises 13 residues. Germline loops: CDR1 KGHSH, CDR2 LQKENI. CDR3 in DNA: TGTGCCAGCTCACTACGACTTGACACTGAAGCTTTCTTT. Encoded protein: CASSLRLDTEAFF.

This chain joins TRBV18 and TRBJ1-1, with D possibly TRBD1 on 5 matching bases. Trimming cost V 3 bases and J 1 base, with 15 bases left between them. From germline, CDR1 is KGHSH and CDR2 LQKENI. The CDR3 has 16 residues. CDR3 sequence reads: CASSPVIWGENTEAFF. The CDR3 DNA is TGTGCCAGCTCACCGGTCATTTGGGGGGAGAACACTGAAGCTTTCTTT. Full variable domain (remainder filled in from reference TRBV18 and TRBJ1-1): NAGVMQNPRHLVRRRGQEARLRCSPMKGHSHVYWYRQLPEEGLKFMVYLQKENIIDESGMPKERFSAEFPKEGPSILRIQQVVRGDSAAYFCASSPVIWGENTEAFFGQGTRLTVV.